This TCR beta chain was sequenced for a study of T cell repertoires in cytomegalovirus infection. The overall study: Public TCR beta signatures indicated both CMV infection and matching HLA type. Study-wide findings and caveats: Adding up the frequency of public TCR beta families identified people who carried CMV plus the relevant HLA. The ex vivo response was dominated by HLA-C-restricted CMV-specific TCR beta clonotypes.

Each CDR3 protein gets one entry after TCRdb re-called the reads with MiXCR. The repertoire has fewer than 550,000 distinct CDR3 sequences, about 15% of them found once; the top ten carry about 24%. This clonotype was observed a handful of times. Its target is unknown. The trim removed 6 bases at V and 8 bases at J, leaving 11 bases unmatched. The CDR3 length is 14 residues. This receptor was taken from a human donor in good health (CMV status not recorded). Some clones in this sample may be carry-over from other donors' samples. The chain uses TRBV12-3 or TRBV12-4 and TRBJ1-2, with 8 bases that match TRBD1. Sample: CD8+ T cells from PBMCs. CDR3 region: CASRDPGQGLGYTF. DNA of the CDR3: TGTGCCAGCAGGGACCCAGGACAGGGCTTGGGCTACACCTTC.